This T cell receptor beta chain was profiled in a study of T cell repertoires in cytomegalovirus infection. Study at large: The public TCR beta signatures pointed to both CMV infection and matching HLA type.

TCRdb fed the reads into MiXCR, producing one record per CDR3 protein. The sample includes 700,000 to 950,000 distinct CDR3 sequences, 32% of them seen just once. Note on this clonotype: Its antigen is undetermined. Given a much more abundant clone one base away, this may be a read error.

Here the sequenced sample was cultured CD8+ T cells from PBMCs, taken from culture after CMV antigen stimulation. The sequence came from a human donor in good health (CMV status not recorded). Some clones in this sample may be carry-over from other donors' samples.

The CDR3: CANSRAYQETQYF. The CDR3, as DNA: TGTGCCAATAGTCGGGCCTACCAAGAGACCCAGTACTTC. The chain recombines TRBV19 with TRBJ2-5; no clear D. Germline lookup yields CDR1 LNHDA and CDR2 SQIVND (reference sequence). The CDR3 is 13 residues long.